These 30 T cell receptor beta chains share one sample of origin, sequenced in a study of Graves' ophthalmopathy and Graves' hyperthyroidism. The authors amplified TCR beta CDR3 regions, and they did so from RNA transcripts for repertoire sequencing. An initial RT-PCR round employing HTBI primers preceded a second-round multiplex PCR. TCRdb reprocessed the multiplex PCR reads via MiXCR and lists one record per CDR3 protein. The sample holds roughly 300,000 distinct CDR3 sequences, about a sixth seen once. Sequencing was performed on peripheral blood. These receptors were obtained from an adult man with Graves' ophthalmopathy.

This clonotype occurred many times. V and J are TRBV20-1 and TRBJ2-7; 8 bases fit TRBD1. CDR1 and CDR2 (germline): DFQATT, SNEGSKA (reference sequence). The V gene end was trimmed by 6 bases and the J gene end by 5 bases; junction bases not matched to a gene: 12. The CDR3 length is 14 residues. CDR3 amino acids: CSAPETGGIHEQYF. For the CDR3, the DNA is TGCAGTGCCCCGGAAACAGGGGGGATCCACGAGCAGTACTTC.

The CDR3 reads CAWTRGSYEQYF. The CDR3, as DNA: TGTGCCTGGACGAGAGGGAGCTACGAGCAGTACTTC. J is TRBJ2-5 and V is TRBV30; tentatively, D is TRBD2 (5 bases). TRBJ2-7 explains the end of the DNA better; the J call may be wrong. The CDR3 is 12 amino acids. Germline V CDR1 and CDR2: GTSNPN, SVGIG (reference sequence).

This clonotype was observed many times. The chain is built from TRBV11-2 and TRBJ2-2; D is uncertain. CDR1 and CDR2 from the germline V gene are SGHAT and FQNNGV. There are 13 residues in the CDR3. Between the trimmed V and J ends, which lost 5 bases and 7 bases, there was a span of 11 bases. CDR3 DNA sequence: TGTGCCAGCAGCACTTTTCGTAGCGGGGAGCTGTTTTTT. Amino acid sequence: CASSTFRSGELFF.

This clonotype was found many times. CDR3 loop: CASSPGQGVVNTEAFF. The CDR3, as DNA: TGTGCCAGCAGTCCCGGACAGGGGGTTGTGAACACTGAAGCTTTCTTT. The gene calls are TRBV6-1 and TRBJ1-1, with TRBD1 identical over 10 bases. The CDR3 has 16 residues. Trimming at V came to 5 bases and at J to 0 bases, leaving 6 bases not matched to a gene. Germline lookup yields CDR1 MNHNS and CDR2 SASEGT.

As regards this clonotype: An end of the junction does not agree with germline; a read error may underlie this. This chain joins TRBV18 and TRBJ1-2, with 7 bases aligning to TRBD1. This CDR3 has 14 residues. CDR1 and CDR2 from the germline V gene are KGHSH and LQKENI. The CDR3 nucleotides read TGTGCCAGCTCACCGGGGACAGATTCCTATGTCTACACCTTC. It encodes CASSPGTDSYVYTF. Looking up the rest from reference TRBV18 and TRBJ1-2 gives the full variable domain: NAGVMQNPRHLVRRRGQEARLRCSPMKGHSHVYWYRQLPEEGLKFMVYLQKENIIDESGMPKERFSAEFPKEGPSILRIQQVVRGDSAAYFCASSPGTDSYVYTFGSGTRLTVV.

This clonotype was seen repeatedly, ten times or more. A read error may produce the germline difference seen at one junction end. CDR3 sequence reads: CASSDSLMDSPLHF. CDR3 nucleotides: TGTGCCAGCAGTGACTCTCTTATGGATTCACCCCTCCACTTT. The rearrangement uses TRBV6-5 and TRBJ1-6; D is uncertain. The CDR3 covers 14 residues. From germline, CDR1 is MNHEY and CDR2 SVGAGI.

By proportion, this clonotype is medium-sized (0.01 to 0.1%). The chain couples TRBV15 to TRBJ2-7; D is perhaps TRBD1 or TRBD2 (6 bases each). The germline V gene has CDR1 LNHNV and CDR2 YYDKDF (reference sequence). The V end lost 0 bases, the J end lost 2 bases, and 23 bases lay between the germline ends. CDR3 length equals 19 residues. In nucleotides, the CDR3 is TGTGCCACCAGCAGAGATGCGGGGCACCGGGGGACACTTGCCTACGAGCAGTACTTC. This codes for CATSRDAGHRGTLAYEQYF.

This clonotype was seen ten or more times. One end of the junction is discordant with germline, which a read error may explain. The V gene is TRBV12-3 or TRBV12-4, the J gene TRBJ1-1, with a tentative D call TRBD1 (5 bases). The CDR3 loop spans 14 amino acids. The CDR3 DNA reads as TGTGCCAGCAGTATGACGGGAAAGGGGACTGAAGCTCTCTTT. Its protein product is CASSMTGKGTEALF.

This clonotype was counted ten times or more. The rearrangement uses TRBV19 and TRBJ1-1, with a weak D call TRBD1 (5 bases). The CDR3 spans 16 residues. CDR1 and CDR2 from the germline V gene are LNHDA and SQIVND (reference sequence). With 1 base removed from V and 0 bases from J, the gap between germline ends came to 12 bases. The DNA for the CDR3 is TGTGCCAGTAGTATAGGTACGACAGAGCTGAACACTGAAGCTTTCTTT. It specifies CASSIGTTELNTEAFF. Looking up the rest from reference TRBV19 and TRBJ1-1 gives the full variable domain: DGGITQSPKYLFRKEGQNVTLSCEQNLNHDAMYWYRQDPGQGLRLIYYSQIVNDFQKGDIAEGYSVSREKKESFPLTVTSAQKNPTAFYLCASSIGTTELNTEAFFGQGTRLTVV.

This clonotype was seen repeatedly, ten times or more. The DNA of the CDR3 is TGTGCCAGTAGCCAAAATACCGGGAGAGAGACCCAGTACTTC. Protein product: CASSQNTGRETQYF. The V call is TRBV19, the J call TRBJ2-5; D possibly corresponds to TRBD2 (6 bases). The germline V gene encodes CDR1 LNHDA and CDR2 SQIVND (reference sequence). The CDR3 length is 14 residues. Between the trimmed V and J ends, which lost 6 bases and 4 bases, there was a span of 15 bases.

This clonotype was seen a handful of times. The chain has TRBV12-3 or TRBV12-4 and TRBJ1-1; D is unresolved. This CDR3 region has 11 residues. Trimming removed 3 bases at V and 5 bases at J, with 4 bases between. The CDR3 region is CASSFTTEAFF. CDR3 DNA: TGTGCCAGCAGTTTCACAACTGAAGCTTTCTTT.

This clonotype has ten or more counts. The V gene is TRBV5-1, the J gene TRBJ2-5; 12 bases map to TRBD2. The germline gives CDR1 SGHRS, CDR2 YFSETQ. This CDR3 comprises 18 residues. With 0 bases clipped from V and 3 bases from J, the junction kept 9 bases outside the gene matches. CDR3 DNA sequence: TGCGCCAGCAGCTTGGGACTAGCGGGAGTTGGGCCCGAAGAGACCCAGTACTTC. Protein sequence: CASSLGLAGVGPEETQYF. Looking up the rest from reference TRBV5-1 and TRBJ2-5 gives the full variable domain: KAGVTQTPRYLIKTRGQQVTLSCSPISGHRSVSWYQQTPGQGLQFLFEYFSETQRNKGNFPGRFSGRQFSNSRSEMNVSTLELGDSALYLCASSLGLAGVGPEETQYFGPGTRLLVL.

The sample holds many counts of this clonotype. This CDR3 reads CSVDLMDTEAFF. The CDR3 DNA reads TGCAGCGTTGATCTGATGGACACTGAAGCTTTCTTT. The rearrangement joins TRBV29-1 to TRBJ1-1; unclear D gene. There are 12 residues in the CDR3. CDR1 SQVTM and CDR2 ANQGSEA come from the germline V gene. The V gene lost 3 bases and the J gene lost 3 bases, with 8 bases spanning the gap.

The chain carries TRBV12-3 or TRBV12-4 and TRBJ1-2; D is ambiguous. V lost 1 base, J lost 7 bases, and 10 bases lay in between. CDR3 length equals 13 residues. The chain's CDR3 is CASSLGQLLGYTF. CDR3 DNA: TGTGCCAGCAGTTTAGGTCAGCTTCTTGGCTACACCTTC.

This clonotype was counted many times. This may be a read error, as it is one base from a much larger clone. The rearrangement links TRBV6-1 to TRBJ1-2; 9 positions agree with TRBD1. The length of the CDR3 is 14 residues. Unmatched junction bases numbered 4, after V lost 5 bases and J lost 3 bases. The V gene's germline CDR1 is MNHNS and CDR2 SASEGT. DNA of the CDR3: TGTGCCAGCAGTACCCGGGACAGGGACTATGGCTACACCTTC. This codes for CASSTRDRDYGYTF.

This clonotype was detected many times. The rearrangement links TRBV15 to TRBJ2-2; 7 bases align to TRBD1. The CDR3 extends over 17 amino acids. Germline CDR1 and CDR2: LNHNV and YYDKDF (reference sequence). Losses at the gene ends were 0 bases for V and 5 bases for J; bases not matched to a gene: 9. The CDR3 sequence: CATSRDRGTGATGELFF. The DNA for the CDR3 is TGTGCCACCAGCAGAGATCGAGGAACAGGGGCGACCGGGGAGCTGTTTTTT. Full variable domain (missing parts from reference TRBV15 and TRBJ2-2): DAMVIQNPRYQVTQFGKPVTLSCSQTLNHNVMYWYQQKSSQAPKLLFHYYDKDFNNEADTPDNFQSRRPNTSFCFLDIRSPGLGDTAMYLCATSRDRGTGATGELFFGEGSRLTVL.

The sample holds many counts of this clonotype. A junction boundary mismatches the germline segment, possibly from a read error. The rearrangement uses TRBV30 and TRBJ1-1; D is uncertain. There are 12 residues in the CDR3. CDR1 is GTSNPN and CDR2 is SVGIG in the germline V gene (reference sequence). The DNA of the CDR3 is TGTGCCGGGAGTGAGAGAGGGACTGAAGCTTTCTTT. Protein: CAGSERGTEAFF.

This clonotype was seen many times. The V gene is TRBV19, the J gene TRBJ1-2; D not certain. CDR3 size: 13 residues. V lost 6 bases to trimming and J lost 4 bases, with 12 bases between them. Germline V lookup: CDR1 LNHDA, CDR2 SQIVND (reference sequence). The CDR3 sequence is CASRQPTLYGYTF. CDR3 nucleotides: TGTGCCAGTAGACAGCCAACCCTCTATGGCTACACCTTC.

There are many counts of this clonotype. The chain combines TRBV4-1 with TRBJ1-5; D is uncertain. The germline CDR1 and CDR2 sequences are MGHRA and YSYEKL. Trimming removed 4 bases at V and 6 bases at J, with 13 bases between. The CDR3 runs to 14 residues. The CDR3 sequence: CASSRDLAPQPQHF. The CDR3 bases are TGCGCCAGCAGCCGTGACCTGGCCCCTCAGCCCCAGCATTTT.

This clonotype came up many times. J is TRBJ1-1 and V is TRBV7-9, with 8 bases that match TRBD1. The CDR3 has 14 residues. V dropped 5 bases and J dropped 3; count of bases not matched to a gene: 5. The germline V gene encodes CDR1 SEHNR and CDR2 FQNEAQ (reference sequence). The CDR3 nucleotides are TGTGCCAGCAGCCAGGGGGCTATGGACACTGAAGCTTTCTTT. This gives the protein CASSQGAMDTEAFF.

This clonotype occurred many times. V is TRBV11-2 and J is TRBJ2-7; D is perhaps TRBD1 (5 bases). Trimming removed 1 base at V and 3 bases at J, with 10 bases between. CDR3 length: 14 amino acids. Looked up from germline, CDR1 is SGHAT and CDR2 is FQNNGV. The CDR3 is CASSLVSGFYEQYF. The CDR3 DNA sequence: TGTGCCAGCAGCTTAGTTTCAGGGTTCTACGAGCAGTACTTC.

The chain has TRBV30 and TRBJ1-6; D is undetermined. Trimming removed 2 bases from V and 5 bases from J, with 7 bases in between. Germline assignment: CDR1 GTSNPN and CDR2 SVGIG (reference sequence). The CDR3 sequence is 13 residues long. CDR3 DNA: TGTGCCTGGAGTAATGGGGATAATTCACCCCTCCACTTT. This encodes CAWSNGDNSPLHF.

The chain employs TRBV30 and TRBJ2-2, with D uncertain. Deletions cut 4 bases from V and 0 bases from J, with 6 bases between. The germline V gene has CDR1 GTSNPN and CDR2 SVGIG (reference sequence). The CDR3 runs to 13 residues. The CDR3, as DNA: TGTGCCTGGAATCGTACGAACACCGGGGAGCTGTTTTTT. Translation: CAWNRTNTGELFF. Complete variable domain (other parts from reference TRBV30 and TRBJ2-2): SQTIHQWPATLVQPVGSPLSLECTVEGTSNPNLYWYRQAAGRGLQLLFYSVGIGQISSEVPQNLSASRPQDRQFILSSKKLLLSDSGFYLCAWNRTNTGELFFGEGSRLTVL.

Many counts were recorded for this clonotype. V usage is TRBV6-1 and J usage is TRBJ2-7; D may be TRBD1 or TRBD2 (5 bases each). The germline V gene has CDR1 MNHNS and CDR2 SASEGT. The CDR3 runs 12 residues. Here the CDR3 reads CAEVRDGYEQYF. CDR3 DNA sequence: TGTGCAGAAGTCCGGGACGGCTACGAGCAGTACTTC.

This clonotype was picked up many times. The rearrangement links TRBV12-3 or TRBV12-4 to TRBJ1-6; D not certain. The CDR3 runs to 13 residues. The V end lost 6 bases, the J end lost 13 bases, and 16 bases lay between the germline ends. The CDR3 DNA follows: TGTGCCAGCAGCTTTTCCCCCCGCGATCCCCTCCACTTT. This sequence encodes CASSFSPRDPLHF.

Ten or more counts support this clonotype. The chain links TRBV18 to TRBJ2-5, with D maybe TRBD2 (6 bases). CDR1 KGHSH and CDR2 LQKENI come from the germline V gene. The V end was cut by 6 bases, the J end by 0 bases, with 14 bases between. The CDR3 is 15 residues long. CDR3 DNA sequence: TGTGCCAGCTCGTACTCGGGACTGAACCAAGAGACCCAGTACTTC. Protein sequence: CASSYSGLNQETQYF.

This clonotype has a count of ten or more. This sequence joins TRBV20-1 and TRBJ2-5; TRBD1 or TRBD2 may be the D gene (5 bases each). CDR3 length equals 13 residues. V lost 6 bases to trimming and J lost 3 bases, with 14 bases between them. CDR1 is DFQATT, CDR2 SNEGSKA, per germline (reference sequence). CDR3 DNA: TGCAGTGCCCAGGGACGCAGGGAAGAGACCCAGTACTTC. This translates into CSAQGRREETQYF.

This clonotype has a count of ten or more. V and J are TRBV9 and TRBJ1-6; 8 bases are a match to TRBD1. V shed 3 bases and J 8 bases; nucleotides not matched to a gene: 7. The CDR3 consists of 15 residues. Per germline, CDR1 SGDLS and CDR2 YYNGEE. The chain's CDR3 is CASSANQGAYSPLHF. The CDR3 DNA is TGTGCCAGCAGCGCGAACCAGGGGGCGTATTCACCCCTCCACTTT.

This clonotype was recorded at least ten times. The chain carries TRBV10-3 and TRBJ1-3, with 7 nucleotides matching TRBD1. J lost 0 bases, V lost 7 bases, and 6 bases had no gene match. This CDR3 region has 15 residues. The germline V gene has CDR1 ENHRY and CDR2 SYGVKD. The CDR3: CAITRGLSSGNTIYF. The CDR3 DNA is TGTGCCATCACGAGGGGGCTGAGCTCTGGAAACACCATATATTTT.

This clonotype was recorded many times. This chain joins TRBV6-5 and TRBJ1-2, with D perhaps TRBD1 (5 bases). V dropped 6 bases and J dropped 4 bases, with 12 bases sitting between them. Germline CDR1 and CDR2: MNHEY and SVGAGI. The CDR3 covers 13 residues. The CDR3: CASRQADLYGYTF. CDR3 bases: TGTGCCAGCAGACAGGCGGACCTCTATGGCTACACCTTC.